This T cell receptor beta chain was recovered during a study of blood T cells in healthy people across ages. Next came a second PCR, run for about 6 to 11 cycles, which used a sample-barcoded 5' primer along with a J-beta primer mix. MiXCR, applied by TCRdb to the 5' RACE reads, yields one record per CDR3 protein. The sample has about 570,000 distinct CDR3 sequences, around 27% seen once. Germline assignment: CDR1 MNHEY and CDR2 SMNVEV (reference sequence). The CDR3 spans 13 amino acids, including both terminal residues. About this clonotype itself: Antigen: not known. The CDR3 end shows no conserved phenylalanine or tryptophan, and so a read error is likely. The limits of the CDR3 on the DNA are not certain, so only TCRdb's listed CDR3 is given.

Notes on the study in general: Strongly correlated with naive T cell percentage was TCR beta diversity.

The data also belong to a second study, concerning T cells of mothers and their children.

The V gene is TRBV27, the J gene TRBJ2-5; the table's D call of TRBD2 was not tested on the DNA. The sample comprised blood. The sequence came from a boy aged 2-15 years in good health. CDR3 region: CASSLSSGLEVRV.